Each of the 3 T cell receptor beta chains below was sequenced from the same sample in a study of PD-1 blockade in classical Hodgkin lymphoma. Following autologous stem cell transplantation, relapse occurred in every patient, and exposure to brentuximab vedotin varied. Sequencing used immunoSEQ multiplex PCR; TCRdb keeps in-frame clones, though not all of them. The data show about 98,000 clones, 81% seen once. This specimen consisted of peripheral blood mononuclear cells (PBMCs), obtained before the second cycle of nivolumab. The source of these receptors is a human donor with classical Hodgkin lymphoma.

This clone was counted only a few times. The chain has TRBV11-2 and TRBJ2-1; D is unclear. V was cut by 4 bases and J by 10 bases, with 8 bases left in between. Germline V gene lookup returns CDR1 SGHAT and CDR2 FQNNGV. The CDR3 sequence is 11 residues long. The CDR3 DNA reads TGTGCCAGCAGCTACCTGGCCGAGCAGTTCTTC. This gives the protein CASSYLAEQFF.

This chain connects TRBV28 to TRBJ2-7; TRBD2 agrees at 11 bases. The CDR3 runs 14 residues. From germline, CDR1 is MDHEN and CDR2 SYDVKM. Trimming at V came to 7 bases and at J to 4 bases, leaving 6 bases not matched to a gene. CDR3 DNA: TGTGCCAGCACCGCTAGCGGGAGGCAATACGAGCAGTACTTC. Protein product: CASTASGRQYEQYF.

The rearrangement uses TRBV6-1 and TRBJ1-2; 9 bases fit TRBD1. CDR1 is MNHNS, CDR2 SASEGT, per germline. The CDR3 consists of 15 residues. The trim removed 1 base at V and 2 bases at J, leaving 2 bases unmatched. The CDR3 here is CASSEDTGGNYGYTF. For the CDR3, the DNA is TGTGCCAGCAGTGAAGATACAGGGGGCAACTATGGCTACACCTTC.